This entry lists 5 T cell receptor beta chains sequenced from one sample in a study of PD-1 blockade in classical Hodgkin lymphoma (dated by TCRdb to the early 2020s). What the time point label conveys for this sample: cycle 1 day 1 (C1D1), immediately before nivolumab initiation. Relapse after autologous stem cell transplantation had occurred in all trial patients, and cohorts A, B and C were distinguished by prior brentuximab vedotin exposure. The library was generated by the immunoSEQ multiplex PCR assay. Not all clones reach the TCRdb copy of this immuneACCESS table, which keeps in-frame sequences only. Checked studies attribute under half of the gap to unresolved V genes and leave the rest unexplained. The sample table holds some 41,000 clones, of which 76% were seen once. The ten largest clones take up around 9.9% of the sample. The material sequenced was peripheral blood mononuclear cells (PBMCs), taken at baseline. The receptors shown here come from a human donor with classical Hodgkin lymphoma.

This clone was seen repeatedly, ten times or more. The CDR3 region is CASSWTASAEQYF. CDR3 nucleotides: TGTGCCAGCAGTTGGACGGCGTCGGCCGAGCAGTACTTC. The V and J genes are TRBV6-5 and TRBJ2-7; D remains unclear. Per the germline V gene, CDR1 is MNHEY and CDR2 is SVGAGI. Trimming shortened V by 4 bases and J by 6 bases, and 13 bases separated the two germline ends. The CDR3 runs to 13 residues.

The chain employs TRBV7-2 and TRBJ1-5; D not resolved. V was cut by 0 bases and J by 5 bases, with 14 bases left in between. Germline lookup yields CDR1 SGHTA and CDR2 FQGNSA. The CDR3 consists of 16 residues. The CDR3 reads CASSLASSGIHQPQHF. Here the CDR3 DNA reads TGTGCCAGCAGCTTAGCGTCCTCTGGGATCCATCAGCCCCAGCATTTT.

The gene calls are TRBV4-1 and TRBJ1-2; D is unclear. The CDR3 runs 13 residues. The V end lost 2 bases, the J end lost 8 bases, and 12 bases lay between the germline ends. From germline, CDR1 is MGHRA and CDR2 YSYEKL. The CDR3 is CASSQPRLLGYTF. The CDR3 nucleotides are TGCGCCAGCAGCCAACCTAGACTTCTGGGCTACACCTTC.

The chain couples TRBV28 to TRBJ2-7; no definite D call. The CDR3 runs 12 residues. Between the trimmed V and J ends, which lost 3 bases and 7 bases, there was a span of 10 bases. Germline CDR1 is MDHEN and CDR2 is SYDVKM. The CDR3 spells CASSFPMEEQYF. In DNA, the CDR3 is TGTGCCAGCAGTTTCCCGATGGAGGAGCAGTACTTC. The full variable domain, in which reference TRBV28 and TRBJ2-7 provide the parts outside the CDR3, is DVKVTQSSRYLVKRTGEKVFLECVQDMDHENMFWYRQDPGLGLRLIYFSYDVKMKEKGDIPEGYSVSREKKERFSLILESASTNQTSMYLCASSFPMEEQYFGPGTRLTVT.

The gene calls are TRBV9 and TRBJ2-7, with D possibly matching TRBD1 (5 bases). Trimming cost V 2 bases and J 0 bases, with 12 bases left between them. The CDR3 contains 15 residues. Germline-derived CDR1 and CDR2 are SGDLS and YYNGEE. CDR3 loop: CASSVGRQSSYEQYF. DNA of the CDR3: TGTGCCAGCAGCGTGGGCCGACAGAGCTCCTACGAGCAGTACTTC. Full variable domain (rest looked up from reference TRBV9 and TRBJ2-7): DSGVTQTPKHLITATGQRVTLRCSPRSGDLSVYWYQQSLDQGLQFLIQYYNGEERAKGNILERFSAQQFPDLHSELNLSSLELGDSALYFCASSVGRQSSYEQYFGPGTRLTVT.